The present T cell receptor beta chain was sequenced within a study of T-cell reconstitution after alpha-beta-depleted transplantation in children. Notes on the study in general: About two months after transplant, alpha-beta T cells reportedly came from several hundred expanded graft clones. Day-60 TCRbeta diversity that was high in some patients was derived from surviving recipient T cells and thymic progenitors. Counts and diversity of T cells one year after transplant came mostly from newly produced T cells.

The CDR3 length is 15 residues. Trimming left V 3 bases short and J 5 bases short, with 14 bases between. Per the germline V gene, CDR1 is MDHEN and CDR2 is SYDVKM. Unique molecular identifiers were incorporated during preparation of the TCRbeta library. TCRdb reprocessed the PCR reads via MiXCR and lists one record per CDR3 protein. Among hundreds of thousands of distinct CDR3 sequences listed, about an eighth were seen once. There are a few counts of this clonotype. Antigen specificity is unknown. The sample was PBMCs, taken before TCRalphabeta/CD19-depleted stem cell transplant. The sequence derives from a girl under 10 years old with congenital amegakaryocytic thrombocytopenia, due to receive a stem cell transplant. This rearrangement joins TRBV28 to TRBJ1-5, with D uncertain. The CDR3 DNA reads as TGTGCCAGCAGTTTTAGGGTCAGAAAGTATCAGCCCCAGCATTTT. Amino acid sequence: CASSFRVRKYQPQHF. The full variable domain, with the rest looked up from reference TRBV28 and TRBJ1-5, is DVKVTQSSRYLVKRTGEKVFLECVQDMDHENMFWYRQDPGLGLRLIYFSYDVKMKEKGDIPEGYSVSREKKERFSLILESASTNQTSMYLCASSFRVRKYQPQHFGDGTRLSIL.